These T cell receptor beta chains were read from a single sample in a study of OX40 agonist ivuxolimab in advanced cancers. This table comes from immunoSEQ multiplex PCR, and its TCRdb copy is limited to in-frame clones, with some not included. The sample lists approximately 64,000 clones; around 81% were seen once. The starting material was CD4+ or CD8+ T cells sorted from blood, obtained in a trial of the OX40 agonist ivuxolimab. These receptors all come from an adult with an advanced solid tumor such as melanoma, head and neck, liver or kidney cancer. Each CDR3 is given with its conserved first and last residue. The D gene is left open where the match is weak. Only part of the rows carry a size: once, few, many, or a class if the clone is expanded.

clone size	V gene	J gene	D gene	CDR3 protein	CDR3 DNA
.	TRBV4-1	TRBJ2-5	TRBD2	CASSQDGASGSQETQYF	TGCGCCAGCAGCCAAGATGGGGCTAGCGGGAGTCAAGAGACCCAGTACTTC
.	TRBV9	TRBJ2-7	.	CASSRTTGPEQYF	TGTGCCAGCAGCCGGACTACTGGTCCCGAGCAGTACTTC
.	TRBV5-4	TRBJ2-1	TRBD2	CASSLNGDAGVYDEQFF	TGTGCCAGCAGCTTGAATGGCGATGCGGGAGTATACGATGAGCAGTTCTTC
few	TRBV19	TRBJ2-1	.	CASSVIGGPNEQFF	TGTGCCAGTAGTGTAATAGGGGGTCCCAATGAGCAGTTCTTC
.	TRBV6-5	TRBJ1-3	.	CASSITRHGNTIYF	TGTGCCAGCAGTATCACCCGGCACGGAAACACCATATATTTT
.	TRBV19	TRBJ2-5	TRBD2	CASSKGLAGAETQYF	TGTGCCAGTAGTAAGGGACTAGCGGGAGCAGAGACCCAGTACTTC
.	TRBV7-2	TRBJ2-5	TRBD1	CASSTDRDRMETQYF	TGTGCCAGCAGCACTGACCGGGACAGGATGGAGACCCAGTACTTC
.	TRBV28	TRBJ1-2	.	CASEPPAGNYGYTF	TGTGCCAGCGAACCCCCGGCCGGGAACTATGGCTACACCTTC
.	TRBV5-6	TRBJ2-1	TRBD2	CASSWTSGGYNEQFF	TGTGCCAGCAGCTGGACTAGCGGGGGGTACAATGAGCAGTTCTTC
.	TRBV7-2	TRBJ1-1	.	CASSWEGSGNTEAFF	TGTGCCAGCAGCTGGGAAGGGTCGGGAAACACTGAAGCTTTCTTT
.	TRBV5-4	TRBJ1-1	.	CASSLAGQGDKAFF	TGTGCCAGCAGCTTGGCCGGGCAGGGCGACAAAGCTTTCTTT
.	TRBV6-5	TRBJ2-7	.	CASSPRGSSYEQYF	TGTGCCAGCAGTCCCCGGGGGAGCTCCTACGAGCAGTACTTC
.	TRBV6-5	TRBJ1-2	TRBD1	CASRDRVRGYTF	TGTGCCAGCAGAGACAGGGTGCGCGGCTACACCTTC
.	TRBV4-1	TRBJ1-5	TRBD1	CASSQGVGQGRNQPQHF	TGCGCCAGCAGCCAAGGGGTGGGACAGGGAAGAAATCAGCCCCAGCATTTT
.	TRBV7-9	TRBJ2-3	TRBD2	CASSFGSGSDTQYF	TGTGCCAGCAGCTTTGGTAGCGGGAGTGATACGCAGTATTTT
.	TRBV25-1	TRBJ1-2	.	CASSEGGGGYTF	TGTGCCAGCAGTGAAGGGGGCGGTGGCTACACCTTC
.	TRBV4-2	TRBJ1-5	TRBD1	CASSQATGGNQPQHF	TGTGCCAGCAGCCAAGCAACAGGGGGCAATCAGCCCCAGCATTTT
.	TRBV28	TRBJ2-1	TRBD2	CASSPTSGSAHNEQFF	TGTGCCAGCAGCCCGACTAGCGGGAGCGCACACAATGAGCAGTTCTTC
.	TRBV7-2	TRBJ1-4	TRBD1	CASSRRGGTGNEKLFF	TGTGCCAGCAGCCGCAGAGGCGGGACAGGGAATGAAAAACTGTTTTTT
.	TRBV5-1	TRBJ1-1	.	CASSLGGLMAEAFF	TGCGCCAGCAGCTTGGGTGGTCTTATGGCTGAAGCTTTCTTT
.	TRBV14	TRBJ2-5	.	CASSKGRGTQETQYF	TGTGCCAGCAGCAAAGGACGGGGAACACAAGAGACCCAGTACTTC
.	TRBV29-1	TRBJ1-1	.	CSVVAGRNYEAFF	TGCAGCGTTGTAGCAGGGAGAAACTATGAAGCTTTCTTT
.	TRBV6-5	TRBJ1-5	.	CASSYRGVNQPQHF	TGTGCCAGCAGTTATCGGGGAGTCAATCAGCCCCAGCATTTT
.	TRBV7-9	TRBJ2-1	.	CASSFSSRGSEQFF	TGTGCCAGCAGCTTCTCTTCTCGGGGGAGTGAGCAGTTCTTC
.	TRBV27	TRBJ2-2	.	CASSPDDSSSGELFF	TGTGCCAGCAGTCCGGATGACAGCAGTTCTGGGGAGCTGTTTTTT
.	TRBV5-1	TRBJ2-3	.	CASSLVVSKVETDTQYF	TGCGCCAGCAGCTTGGTGGTCTCGAAGGTGGAGACAGATACGCAGTATTTT
.	TRBV28	TRBJ2-7	.	CASSLWTFNEQYF	TGTGCCAGCAGCCTTTGGACCTTCAACGAGCAGTACTTC
.	TRBV9	TRBJ2-3	.	CASSPRTDTQYF	TGTGCCAGCAGCCCTAGAACAGATACGCAGTATTTT
.	TRBV18	TRBJ1-4	.	CASSPAGTTTNEKLFF	TGTGCCAGCTCACCGGCCGGGACAACAACTAATGAAAAACTGTTTTTT
.	TRBV5-6	TRBJ2-7	.	CASSLVSGEQYF	TGTGCCAGCAGCTTGGTAAGTGGCGAGCAGTACTTC
.	TRBV5-1	TRBJ2-5	TRBD1	CASSFRGRRAQETQYF	TGCGCCAGCAGCTTCAGGGGGCGCAGGGCGCAAGAGACCCAGTACTTC
once	TRBV21-1	TRBJ2-7	.	CASSRPIGTAYEQYF	TGTGCCAGCAGCAGACCTATTGGGACCGCCTACGAGCAGTACTTC
.	TRBV7-9	TRBJ2-1	TRBD1	CASSPTGSNEQFF	TGTGCCAGCAGCCCGACAGGGAGCAATGAGCAGTTCTTC
.	TRBV11-1	TRBJ1-2	TRBD1	CASSLAAGTGNYGYTF	TGTGCCAGCAGCTTAGCAGCCGGGACAGGGAACTATGGCTACACCTTC
.	TRBV30	TRBJ2-7	TRBD2	CARTERETYEQYF	TGTGCCCGGACGGAGCGGGAGACCTACGAGCAGTACTTC
.	TRBV4-1	TRBJ2-5	.	CASSPDGSWEETQYF	TGCGCCAGCAGCCCCGATGGTAGCTGGGAAGAGACCCAGTACTTC
.	TRBV6-5	TRBJ1-1	.	CASSSSTANTEAFF	TGTGCCAGCAGTTCGTCGACAGCCAACACTGAAGCTTTCTTT
.	TRBV9	TRBJ1-1	TRBD1	CASSGTGRGTEAFF	TGTGCCAGCAGCGGGACAGGGAGGGGCACTGAAGCTTTCTTT
.	TRBV21-1	TRBJ2-4	.	CASTPGLIGDIQYF	TGTGCCAGCACCCCGGGACTGATAGGGGACATTCAGTACTTC
.	TRBV13	TRBJ2-2	.	CASSPHMGGTGELFF	TGTGCCAGCAGCCCTCACATGGGTGGCACCGGGGAGCTGTTTTTT
.	TRBV7-9	TRBJ2-3	.	CASSDVSSTDTQYF	TGTGCCAGCAGCGACGTAAGCTCGACAGATACGCAGTATTTT
few	TRBV6-1	TRBJ2-7	.	CASSGGLKVSEQYF	TGTGCCAGCAGTGGTGGCCTAAAGGTCTCCGAGCAGTACTTC
.	TRBV4-2	TRBJ2-7	TRBD2	CASSQELGDSGNSYEQYF	TGTGCCAGCAGCCAAGAACTCGGGGATAGCGGGAACTCCTACGAGCAGTACTTC
.	TRBV1	TRBJ2-2	.	CTSRGTSGLNTGELFF	TGCACCAGCCGAGGGACTAGCGGGCTAAACACCGGGGAGCTGTTTTTT
.	TRBV2	TRBJ2-7	TRBD2	CASSQTSGTSYEQYF	TGTGCCAGCAGTCAGACTAGCGGGACTTCCTACGAGCAGTACTTC
.	TRBV6-6	TRBJ2-1	.	CASSSESSYNEQFF	TGTGCCAGCAGTTCCGAGAGCTCCTACAATGAGCAGTTCTTC
.	TRBV4-1	TRBJ2-1	TRBD2	CASSQASGLGKQFF	TGCGCCAGCAGCCAGGCTAGCGGCCTCGGTAAGCAGTTCTTC
.	TRBV11-2	TRBJ2-3	TRBD2	CASSSTSGPDTQYF	TGTGCCAGCAGCTCGACTAGCGGGCCAGATACGCAGTATTTT
.	TRBV9	TRBJ1-2	TRBD1	CASSVGTGLNYGYTF	TGTGCCAGCAGCGTGGGGACAGGGCTAAACTATGGCTACACCTTC
.	TRBV28	TRBJ2-3	TRBD2	CASSLLSGSGTDTQYF	TGTGCCAGCAGTTTGTTAAGCGGGAGTGGCACAGATACGCAGTATTTT
once	TRBV7-7	TRBJ2-7	.	CASSPVEAYEQYF	TGTGCTAGCAGCCCCGTGGAGGCCTACGAGCAGTACTTC
.	TRBV28	TRBJ2-4	.	CASSLNLSHKNIQYF	TGTGCCAGCAGCCTTAATTTGAGCCACAAAAACATTCAGTACTTC
.	TRBV15	TRBJ2-7	TRBD2	CATSRDWDYRYEQYF	TGTGCCACCAGCAGAGATTGGGACTATCGCTACGAGCAGTACTTC
.	TRBV2	TRBJ2-1	.	CASSPLAGYNEQFF	TGTGCCAGCAGCCCCCTTGCAGGCTACAATGAGCAGTTCTTC
.	TRBV10-2	TRBJ2-7	.	CASSFLNYEQYF	TGCGCCAGCAGTTTCCTAAACTACGAGCAGTACTTC